This T cell receptor (beta chain) was found in a study of CD8 T cells in ankylosing spondylitis. Findings and caveats of the study: CD8+ disease-linked clones were present at relatively low frequencies in blood.

This clonotype was counted a few times. What it recognizes is unknown. V gave up 1 base and J gave up 0 bases, with 4 bases separating them. The germline V gene has CDR1 MGHRA and CDR2 YSYEKL. The CDR3 has 14 residues. Quantitative 5'-RACE with molecular barcodes generated TCR beta libraries. TCRdb reprocessed the 5' RACE reads via MiXCR and lists one record per CDR3 protein. The table has some 270,000 distinct CDR3 sequences, roughly 18% seen once; the top ten hold about a third. The genes are TRBV4-1 and TRBJ2-1, with D unresolved. This TCR was sampled from a male donor with ankylosing spondylitis or in good health (not recorded which). The source material was blood, either unsorted or a sorted T cell fraction (not recorded which). The CDR3 coding sequence is TGCGCCAGCAGCCAAGGGGTCTCCTACAATGAGCAGTTCTTC. Translation: CASSQGVSYNEQFF.